This T cell receptor (beta chain) was recorded in a study of early T cells in non-severe SARS-CoV-2 infection. The germline V gene encodes CDR1 SGHDN and CDR2 FVKESK. The CDR3 has 15 residues. Trimming removed 4 bases from V and 3 bases from J, with 14 bases in between. Each CDR3 protein gets one entry after TCRdb re-called the 5' RACE reads with MiXCR. The sample has around 61,000 distinct CDR3 sequences; roughly 16% are singletons. The chain links TRBV14 to TRBJ2-3, with D possibly being TRBD1 (6 bases). This clonotype was obtained from an adult who was a healthcare worker with PCR-confirmed SARS-CoV-2 infection or an uninfected control (not recorded which). The sequenced sample was whole blood, obtained at baseline. CDR3 nucleotides: TGTGCCAGCAGCCCGCCCGGACAGACGACAGATACGCAGTATTTT. It encodes CASSPPGQTTDTQYF.